The 24 T cell receptor beta chains below were found in one sample sequenced in a study of human T cells and chemical hapten exposure. Time point noted: patch test 2, 6 weeks after DPC sensitization. Treatment given: therapeutic diphenylcyclopropenone sensitization with weekly scalp DPC. A single record per CDR3 protein comes from TCRdb applying MiXCR to the RACE reads. The repertoire holds tens of thousands of distinct CDR3 sequences, with more than 9.5% as singletons. The starting material was whole blood, obtained in connection with sensitization to the hapten diphenylcyclopropenone (DPC). These receptors were collected from a man aged 35 to 55 with alopecia areata. Some clones in this sample may be carry-over from other donors' samples.

This clonotype was observed a handful of times. J is TRBJ1-4 and V is TRBV5-8; D ambiguous. This CDR3 region has 17 residues. Trimming cost V 3 bases and J 1 base, with 16 bases left between them. Germline V gives CDR1 SGHTS, CDR2 YDEGEE. CDR3: CASSSLGEGLTNEKLFF. The CDR3 bases are TGTGCCAGCAGCTCCCTTGGGGAAGGACTAACTAATGAAAAACTGTTTTTT.

This clonotype has just a few counts. The V and J genes are TRBV20-1 and TRBJ2-1, with 11 bases matching TRBD2. The CDR3 totals 16 residues. Trimming took 0 bases from V and 0 from J; bases not matched to a gene: 1. Per germline, CDR1 DFQATT and CDR2 SNEGSKA (reference sequence). This chain's CDR3 is CSARDTSGSSYNEQFF. As DNA, the CDR3 is TGCAGTGCTAGAGATACTAGCGGGAGCTCCTACAATGAGCAGTTCTTC.

This chain joins TRBV5-1 and TRBJ2-5; TRBD2 is a possible D gene (5 bases). The CDR3 covers 14 residues. Germline V gene data show CDR1 as SGHRS and CDR2 as YFSETQ. The V end was cut by 9 bases, the J end by 3 bases, with 18 bases between. The DNA for the CDR3 is TGCGCCACCAGGCCGGGGAGTCTTGAAGAGACCCAGTACTTC. Translated: CATRPGSLEETQYF.

This clonotype was found a few times. V and J are TRBV12-3 or TRBV12-4 and TRBJ2-1; D may be TRBD2 (7 bases). The CDR3 loop spans 16 amino acids. V was trimmed by 3 bases and J by 7 bases, leaving 19 bases between them. As DNA, the CDR3 is TGTGCCAGCAGTTTCTCCGGCGGGAGTACAGGGAATGAGCAGTTCTTC. Protein product: CASSFSGGSTGNEQFF.

The V call is TRBV18, the J call TRBJ2-3; 8 positions match TRBD2. The J segment lost 3 bases and the V segment lost 0 bases, leaving 8 bases of the junction unmatched. Germline V gene data show CDR1 as KGHSH and CDR2 as LQKENI. The CDR3 is 17 residues long. Here the CDR3 reads CASSPPLAGGGTDTQYF. The CDR3 nucleotides are TGTGCCAGCTCACCACCTCTCGCGGGAGGAGGGACAGATACGCAGTATTTT.

In its sample, this clonotype was seen many times. V and J are TRBV5-1 and TRBJ2-5, with 9 positions matching TRBD1. The CDR3 length is 14 residues. J gave up 2 bases and V 7 bases, and 6 bases lay outside the gene matches. CDR1 and CDR2 from the germline V gene are SGHRS and YFSETQ. CDR3 sequence (DNA): TGCGCCAGCTCCACGGGACAGGGACAAGAGACCCAGTACTTC. It translates to CASSTGQGQETQYF. Together with reference TRBV5-1 and TRBJ2-5, the CDR3 gives the full variable domain: KAGVTQTPRYLIKTRGQQVTLSCSPISGHRSVSWYQQTPGQGLQFLFEYFSETQRNKGNFPGRFSGRQFSNSRSEMNVSTLELGDSALYLCASSTGQGQETQYFGPGTRLLVL.

This clonotype was seen a handful of times. The chain joins TRBV6-2 or TRBV6-3 to TRBJ1-5; tentative D call: TRBD1 (6 bases). The V gene's germline CDR1 is MNHEY and CDR2 SVGEGT. The CDR3 runs to 14 residues. Trimming cost V 7 bases and J 5 bases, with 15 bases left between them. The chain's CDR3 is CASIAQGSYQPQHF. The DNA for the CDR3 is TGTGCCAGCATCGCACAGGGTAGTTATCAGCCCCAGCATTTT.

The chain joins TRBV11-2 to TRBJ2-3; TRBD2 aligns across 8 bases. The V gene's germline CDR1 is SGHAT and CDR2 FQNNGV. With V trimmed by 5 bases and J by 2 bases, 9 bases remained unmatched. The CDR3 has 16 residues. The CDR3 is CASSPLAGRTTDTQYF. CDR3 DNA: TGTGCCAGCAGCCCTCTAGCGGGTCGTACCACAGATACGCAGTATTTT.

The chain combines TRBV9 with TRBJ2-3, with D possibly being TRBD2 (5 bases). The V gene lost 2 bases and the J gene lost 2 bases, with 18 bases spanning the gap. Germline V gene sequence: CDR1 SGDLS, CDR2 YYNGEE. This CDR3 has 17 residues. In DNA form, the CDR3 reads TGTGCCAGCAGCGTCGGGGTATCTTTCCCCCTCACAGATACGCAGTATTTT. As protein: CASSVGVSFPLTDTQYF.

This clonotype was counted ten times or more. This chain links TRBV6-2 or TRBV6-3 with TRBJ1-2; tentative D call: TRBD1 (6 bases). The V gene lost 2 bases and the J gene lost 11 bases, with 12 bases spanning the gap. In germline, CDR1 is MNHEY, CDR2 SVGEGT. CDR3 length: 12 residues. CDR3 coding DNA: TGTGCCAGCAGTTACGACAGGCCGCCGTACACCTTC. Protein sequence: CASSYDRPPYTF.

The chain links TRBV2 to TRBJ2-3; D tentatively reads TRBD1 or TRBD2 (5 bases each). The CDR3 sequence is 14 residues long. Trimming removed 4 bases at V and 7 bases at J, with 15 bases between. The germline gives CDR1 SNHLY, CDR2 FYNNEI. The CDR3 protein is CASSVEGQGNTQYF. Written as DNA, the CDR3 is TGTGCCAGCAGTGTTGAGGGTCAGGGCAATACGCAGTATTTT. The whole variable domain, filled in from reference TRBV2 and TRBJ2-3, reads EPEVTQTPSHQVTQMGQEVILRCVPISNHLYFYWYRQILGQKVEFLVSFYNNEISEKSEIFDDQFSVERPDGSNFTLKIRSTKLEDSAMYFCASSVEGQGNTQYFGPGTRLTVL.

V and J are TRBV7-6 and TRBJ2-1; 8 nucleotides agree with TRBD2. V gave up 3 bases and J gave up 7 bases; unmatched junction bases: 11. The CDR3 has 16 amino acids. In germline, CDR1 is SGHVS, CDR2 FNYEAQ. For the CDR3, the DNA is TGTGCCAGCAGCTTGGAGGGGCGGGAGGCAGGGAATGAGCAGTTCTTC. Residues: CASSLEGREAGNEQFF. The variable domain in full, with the rest retrieved from reference TRBV7-6 and TRBJ2-1, is GAGVSQSPRYKVTKRGQDVALRCDPISGHVSLYWYRQALGQGPEFLTYFNYEAQQDKSGLPNDRFSAERPEGSISTLTIQRTEQRDSAMYRCASSLEGREAGNEQFFGPGTRLTVL.

This clonotype was detected a few times. This chain connects TRBV6-5 to TRBJ2-5; D might be TRBD1 (6 bases). The V gene lost 7 bases and the J gene lost 4 bases, with 16 bases spanning the gap. From germline, CDR1 is MNHEY and CDR2 SVGAGI. This CDR3 is 14 amino acids long. The CDR3 is CASNLAGERETQYF. In DNA form, the CDR3 reads TGTGCCAGCAATCTGGCAGGGGAACGAGAGACCCAGTACTTC.

This clonotype was counted many times. This chain uses TRBV29-1 with TRBJ1-1; possible D gene TRBD1, 5 bases. CDR1 is SQVTM, CDR2 ANQGSEA, per germline. This CDR3 region has 16 residues. The ends were cut back, 4 bases at V and 0 bases at J, with 18 bases in the middle. The chain's CDR3 is CSVVRTGREMNTEAFF. The CDR3 DNA follows: TGCAGCGTTGTACGGACGGGGCGGGAGATGAACACTGAAGCTTTCTTT.

This clonotype was counted between two and nine times. V and J are TRBV5-6 and TRBJ2-7, with no clear D. V lost 4 bases and J 5 bases, leaving 16 bases between the germline ends. The length of the CDR3 is 14 residues. From germline, CDR1 is SGHDT and CDR2 YYEEEE. The CDR3 sequence is CASSRRPPFHEQYF. The CDR3 DNA sequence: TGTGCCAGCAGCCGGCGGCCCCCATTCCACGAGCAGTACTTC.

This chain links TRBV7-2 with TRBJ2-4, with no clear D. Germline loops: CDR1 SGHTA, CDR2 FQGNSA. Trimming left V 3 bases short and J 0 bases short, with 9 bases between. The CDR3 loop spans 15 amino acids. The CDR3 sequence: CASSFGPLAKNIQYF. In DNA form, the CDR3 reads TGTGCCAGCAGCTTTGGACCACTAGCCAAAAACATTCAGTACTTC.

The J gene is TRBJ2-7, the V gene TRBV18, with TRBD1 matching 7 bases. CDR3 length equals 17 residues. V was clipped by 0 bases and J by 2 bases; unmatched bases: 10. The germline gives CDR1 KGHSH, CDR2 LQKENI. CDR3: CASSPPLSDRLTYEQYF. For the CDR3, the DNA is TGTGCCAGCTCACCACCGCTATCGGACAGGCTTACCTACGAGCAGTACTTC.

V and J are TRBV7-8 and TRBJ1-2, with D perhaps TRBD1 (6 bases). The CDR3 loop spans 17 amino acids. Trimming left V 1 base short and J 2 bases short, with 17 bases between. Germline values: CDR1 SGHVS, CDR2 FQNEAQ. CDR3 nucleotides: TGTGCCAGCAGCTTAGTTAGCCTCAAACAGGGCAACTATGGCTACACCTTC. Its protein is CASSLVSLKQGNYGYTF.

The J gene is TRBJ1-1, the V gene TRBV29-1; D is uncertain. V was cut by 4 bases and J by 3 bases, with 6 bases left in between. Per the germline V gene, CDR1 is SQVTM and CDR2 is ANQGSEA. The length of the CDR3 is 11 residues. The CDR3 sequence is CSVAGDTEAFF. Here the CDR3 DNA reads TGCAGCGTTGCTGGGGACACTGAAGCTTTCTTT.

This chain links TRBV29-1 with TRBJ1-2; D is uncertain. Deletions cut 7 bases from V and 6 bases from J, with 18 bases between. The CDR3 runs 13 residues. The germline CDR1 and CDR2 sequences are SQVTM and ANQGSEA. The chain's CDR3 is CSAGRSSWDGYTF. CDR3 nucleotides: TGCAGCGCTGGGCGCTCGTCCTGGGATGGCTACACCTTC.

This clonotype showed up just a few times. CDR3 sequence: CASSASRTYEQYF. The CDR3 nucleotides read TGTGCCAGCAGTGCATCCCGCACCTACGAGCAGTACTTC. V and J are TRBV2 and TRBJ2-7; no clear D gene. CDR1 and CDR2 from the germline V gene are SNHLY and FYNNEI. The CDR3 runs 13 residues. Trimming shortened V by 4 bases and J by 2 bases, and 9 bases separated the two germline ends.

The chain employs TRBV5-1 and TRBJ2-3; 10 bases match TRBD2. V dropped 2 bases and J dropped 2; count of bases not matched to a gene: 5. The CDR3 has 16 residues. Germline assignment: CDR1 SGHRS and CDR2 YFSETQ. CDR3 region: CASSFSGRINTDTQYF. For the CDR3, the DNA is TGCGCCAGCAGCTTTAGCGGGAGGATTAACACAGATACGCAGTATTTT. Combining the CDR3 with reference TRBV5-1 and TRBJ2-3 gives the whole variable domain KAGVTQTPRYLIKTRGQQVTLSCSPISGHRSVSWYQQTPGQGLQFLFEYFSETQRNKGNFPGRFSGRQFSNSRSEMNVSTLELGDSALYLCASSFSGRINTDTQYFGPGTRLTVL.

V is TRBV20-1 and J is TRBJ1-5, with unresolved D. The V end was cut by 2 bases, the J end by 2 bases, with 13 bases between. Germline V gives CDR1 DFQATT, CDR2 SNEGSKA (reference sequence). This CDR3 has 15 amino acids. CDR3 in DNA: TGCAGTGCTAGAAAAGGGTCGGGTGGCAATCAGCCCCAGCATTTT. It yields the protein CSARKGSGGNQPQHF.

This clonotype has ten or more counts. The chain links TRBV4-2 to TRBJ2-3; possibly TRBD2 for D (6 bases). V dropped 5 bases and J dropped 2 bases, with 11 bases sitting between them. The CDR3 consists of 14 residues. From germline, CDR1 is LGHNA and CDR2 YNFKEQ. Here the CDR3 DNA reads TGTGCCAGCAGCTCCACTAGCACCACAGATACGCAGTATTTT. This gives the protein CASSSTSTTDTQYF.